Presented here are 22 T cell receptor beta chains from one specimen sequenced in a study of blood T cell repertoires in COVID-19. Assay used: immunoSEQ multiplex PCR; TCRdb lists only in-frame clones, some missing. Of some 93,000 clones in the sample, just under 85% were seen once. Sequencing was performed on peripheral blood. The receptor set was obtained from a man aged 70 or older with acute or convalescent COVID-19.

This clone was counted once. CDR3 amino acids: CASSLSRPNLQETQYF. The CDR3, as DNA: TGTGCCAGCAGTTTATCGAGGCCGAATCTCCAAGAGACCCAGTACTTC. The rearrangement joins TRBV27 to TRBJ2-5; no firm D call. This CDR3 is 16 amino acids long. V lost 0 bases and J lost 1, with 12 bases in between. Germline V lookup: CDR1 MNHEY, CDR2 SMNVEV (reference sequence).

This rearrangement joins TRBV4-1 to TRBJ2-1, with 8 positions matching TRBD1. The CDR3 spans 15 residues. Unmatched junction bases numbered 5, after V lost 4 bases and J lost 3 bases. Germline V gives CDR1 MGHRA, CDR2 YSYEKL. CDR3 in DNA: TGCGCCAGCAGCCCTCAGGGGGCTTACTACAATGAGCAGTTCTTC. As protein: CASSPQGAYYNEQFF.

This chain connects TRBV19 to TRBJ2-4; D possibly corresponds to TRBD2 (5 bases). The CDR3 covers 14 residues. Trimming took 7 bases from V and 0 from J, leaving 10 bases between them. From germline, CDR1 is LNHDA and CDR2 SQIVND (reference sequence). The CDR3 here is CASMGGLAKNIQYF. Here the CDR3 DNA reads TGTGCCAGTATGGGCGGACTAGCCAAAAACATTCAGTACTTC.

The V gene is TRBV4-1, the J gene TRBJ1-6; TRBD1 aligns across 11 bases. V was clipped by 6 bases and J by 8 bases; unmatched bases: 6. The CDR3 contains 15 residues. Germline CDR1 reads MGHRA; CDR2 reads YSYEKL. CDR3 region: CASRTGTGGYSPLHF. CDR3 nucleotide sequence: TGCGCCAGCAGGACCGGGACAGGGGGATATTCACCCCTCCACTTT.

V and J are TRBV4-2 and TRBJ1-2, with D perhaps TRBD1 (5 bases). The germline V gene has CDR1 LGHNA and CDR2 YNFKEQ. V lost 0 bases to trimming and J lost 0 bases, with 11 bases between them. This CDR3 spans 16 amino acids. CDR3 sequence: CASSQEEAGSNYGYTF. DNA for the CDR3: TGTGCCAGCAGCCAAGAGGAAGCAGGGTCTAACTATGGCTACACCTTC.

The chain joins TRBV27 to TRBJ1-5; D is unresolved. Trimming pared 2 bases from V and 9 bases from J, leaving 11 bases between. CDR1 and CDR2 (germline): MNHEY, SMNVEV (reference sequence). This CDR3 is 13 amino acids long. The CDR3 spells CASSLRHSGPQHF. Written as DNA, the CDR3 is TGTGCCAGCAGTTTACGACATAGTGGGCCCCAGCATTTT.

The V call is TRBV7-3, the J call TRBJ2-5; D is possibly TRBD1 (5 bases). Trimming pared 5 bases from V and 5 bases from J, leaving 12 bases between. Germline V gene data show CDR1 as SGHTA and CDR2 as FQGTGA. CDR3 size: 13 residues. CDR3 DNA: TGTGCCAGCAGCCAGGGCCTTGCCGAGACCCAGTACTTC. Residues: CASSQGLAETQYF.

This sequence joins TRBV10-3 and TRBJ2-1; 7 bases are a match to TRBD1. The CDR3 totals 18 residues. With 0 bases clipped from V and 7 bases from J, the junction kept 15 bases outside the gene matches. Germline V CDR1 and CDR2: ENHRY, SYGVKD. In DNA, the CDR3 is TGTGCCATCAGTGAGTCACGGTCTGGGACAGCCCGAGTTAATGAGCAGTTCTTC. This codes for CAISESRSGTARVNEQFF.

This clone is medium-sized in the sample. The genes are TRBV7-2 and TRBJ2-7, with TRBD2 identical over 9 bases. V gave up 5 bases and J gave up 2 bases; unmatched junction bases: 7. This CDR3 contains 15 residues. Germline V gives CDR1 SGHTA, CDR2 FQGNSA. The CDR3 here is CASSEFSGGTYEQYF. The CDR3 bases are TGTGCCAGCAGCGAATTTAGCGGGGGAACCTACGAGCAGTACTTC.

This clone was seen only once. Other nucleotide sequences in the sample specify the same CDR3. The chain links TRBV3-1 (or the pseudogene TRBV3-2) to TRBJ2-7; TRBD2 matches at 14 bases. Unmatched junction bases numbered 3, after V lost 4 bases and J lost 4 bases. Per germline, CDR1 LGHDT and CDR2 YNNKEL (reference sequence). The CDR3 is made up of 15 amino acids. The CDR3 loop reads CASSRGLAGVYEQYF. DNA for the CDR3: TGTGCCAGCAGCCGGGGACTAGCGGGAGTATACGAGCAGTACTTC.

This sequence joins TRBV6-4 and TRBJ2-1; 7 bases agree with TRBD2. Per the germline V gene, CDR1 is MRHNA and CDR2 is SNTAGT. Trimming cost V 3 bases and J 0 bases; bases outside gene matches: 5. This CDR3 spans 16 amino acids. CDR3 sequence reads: CASSDGAGSSYNEQFF. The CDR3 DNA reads TGTGCCAGCAGTGATGGAGCGGGGAGCTCCTACAATGAGCAGTTCTTC.

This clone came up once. The CDR3 nucleotides read TGTGCCAGCAGCTTCAGGGGAACGAACACTGAAGCTTTCTTT. Protein: CASSFRGTNTEAFF. The chain has TRBV11-3 and TRBJ1-1, with D perhaps TRBD1 (6 bases). This CDR3 is built from 14 residues. Germline CDR1 reads SGHNT; CDR2 reads YENEEA. V was pared by 3 bases and J by 1 base, with 9 bases between.

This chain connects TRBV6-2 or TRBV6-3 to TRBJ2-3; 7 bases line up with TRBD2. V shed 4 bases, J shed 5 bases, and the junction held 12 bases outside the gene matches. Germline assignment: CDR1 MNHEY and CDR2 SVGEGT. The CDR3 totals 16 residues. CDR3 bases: TGTGCCAGCAGTTCCAACTGGCGCGGGGGTAGAGATACGCAGTATTTT. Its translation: CASSSNWRGGRDTQYF.

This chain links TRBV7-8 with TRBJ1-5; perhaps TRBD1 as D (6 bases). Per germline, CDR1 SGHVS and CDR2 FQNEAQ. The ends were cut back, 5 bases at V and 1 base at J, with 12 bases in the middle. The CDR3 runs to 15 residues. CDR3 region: CASSPRDISNQPQHF. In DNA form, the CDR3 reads TGTGCCAGCAGCCCACGGGACATAAGCAATCAGCCCCAGCATTTT.

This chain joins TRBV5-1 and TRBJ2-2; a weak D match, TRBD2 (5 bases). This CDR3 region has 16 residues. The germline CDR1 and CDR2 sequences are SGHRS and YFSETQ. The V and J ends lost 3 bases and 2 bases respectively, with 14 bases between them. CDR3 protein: CASSSDGGFNTGELFF. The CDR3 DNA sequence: TGCGCCAGCAGCTCCGACGGCGGGTTTAACACCGGGGAGCTGTTTTTT.

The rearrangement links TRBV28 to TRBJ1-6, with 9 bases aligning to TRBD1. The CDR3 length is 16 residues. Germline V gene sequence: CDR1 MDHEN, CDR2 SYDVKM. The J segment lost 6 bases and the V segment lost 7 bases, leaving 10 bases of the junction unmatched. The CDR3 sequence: CASIYSGTGRNSPLHF. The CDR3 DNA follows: TGTGCCAGCATCTATTCAGGGACAGGGCGTAATTCACCCCTCCACTTT.

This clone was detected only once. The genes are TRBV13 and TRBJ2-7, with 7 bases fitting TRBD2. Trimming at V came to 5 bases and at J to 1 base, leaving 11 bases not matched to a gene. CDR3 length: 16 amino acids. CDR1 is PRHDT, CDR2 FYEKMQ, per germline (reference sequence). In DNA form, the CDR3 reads TGTGCCAGCAGCCCTAGGGGAGGGCGCGGGTCCTACGAGCAGTACTTC. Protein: CASSPRGGRGSYEQYF. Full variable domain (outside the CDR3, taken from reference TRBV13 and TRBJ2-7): AAGVIQSPRHLIKEKRETATLKCYPIPRHDTVYWYQQGPGQDPQFLISFYEKMQSDKGSIPDRFSAQQFSDYHSELNMSSLELGDSALYFCASSPRGGRGSYEQYFGPGTRLTVT.

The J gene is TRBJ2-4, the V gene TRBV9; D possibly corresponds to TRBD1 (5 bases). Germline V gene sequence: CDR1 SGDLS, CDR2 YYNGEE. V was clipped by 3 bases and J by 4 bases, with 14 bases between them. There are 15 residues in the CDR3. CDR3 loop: CASSGGRVFKNIQYF. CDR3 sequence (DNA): TGTGCCAGCAGCGGGGGCAGGGTTTTTAAAAACATTCAGTACTTC.

CDR3 sequence (DNA): TGTGCCAGCAGTCGGACTTTGGACACTGAAGCTTTCTTT. Protein: CASSRTLDTEAFF. This chain joins TRBV12-3 or TRBV12-4 and TRBJ1-1; D gene uncertain. The CDR3 contains 13 residues. The V gene lost 5 bases and the J gene lost 3 bases, with 10 bases spanning the gap.

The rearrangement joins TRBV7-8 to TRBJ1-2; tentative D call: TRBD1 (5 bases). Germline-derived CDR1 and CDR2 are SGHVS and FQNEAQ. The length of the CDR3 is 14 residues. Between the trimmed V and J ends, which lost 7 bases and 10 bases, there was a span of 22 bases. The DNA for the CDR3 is TGTGCCAGCACCCAGCGGGTAGGGGATTACAACTACACCTTC. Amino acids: CASTQRVGDYNYTF.

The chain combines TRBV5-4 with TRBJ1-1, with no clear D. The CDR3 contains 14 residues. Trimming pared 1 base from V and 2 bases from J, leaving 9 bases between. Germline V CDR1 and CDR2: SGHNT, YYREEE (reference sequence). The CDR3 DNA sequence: TGTGCCAGCAGCTTGCCATCCACTAACACTGAAGCTTTCTTT. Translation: CASSLPSTNTEAFF. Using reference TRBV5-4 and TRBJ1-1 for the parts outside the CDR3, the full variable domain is ETGVTQSPTHLIKTRGQQVTLRCSSQSGHNTVSWYQQALGQGPQFIFQYYREEENGRGNFPPRFSGLQFPNYSSELNVNALELDDSALYLCASSLPSTNTEAFFGQGTRLTVV.

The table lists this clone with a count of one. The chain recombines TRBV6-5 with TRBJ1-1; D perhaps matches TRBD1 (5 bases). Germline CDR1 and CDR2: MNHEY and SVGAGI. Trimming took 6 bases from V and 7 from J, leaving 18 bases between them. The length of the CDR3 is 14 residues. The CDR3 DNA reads TGTGCCAGCAGCCCCCGGGGGAAATCCGGTGAAGCTTTCTTT. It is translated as CASSPRGKSGEAFF.